This TCR beta chain was captured in a study of PD-1 blockade in classical Hodgkin lymphoma. Findings and limits, study-wide: Complete responders' baseline diversity resembled that of newly diagnosed patients.

Between the trimmed V and J ends, which lost 2 bases and 4 bases, there was a span of 18 bases. Germline lookup yields CDR1 SNHLY and CDR2 FYNNEI. The CDR3 spans 17 residues. Sequencing used immunoSEQ multiplex PCR; TCRdb keeps in-frame clones, though not all of them. The table shows tens of thousands of clones, with around 79% occurring only once. With regard to this clone: Its antigen remains unidentified.

The time point was: cycle 4 day 1 (C4D1), after five to seven weeks of nivolumab. All patients relapsed after autologous stem cell transplantation, and brentuximab vedotin exposure varied. Magnetic negative selection of thawed PBMCs was the method by which CD4+ T cells were purified. The gene calls are TRBV2 and TRBJ2-4; D may be TRBD2 (5 bases). This receptor was identified in a human donor with classical Hodgkin lymphoma. Sequences were derived from CD4+ T cells from blood, sampled before the fourth cycle of nivolumab. CDR3 residues: CASSESGIRTGKNIQYF. CDR3 nucleotide sequence: TGTGCCAGCAGTGAATCCGGAATTCGGACGGGGAAAAACATTCAGTACTTC. The full variable domain, its missing parts supplied by reference TRBV2 and TRBJ2-4, is EPEVTQTPSHQVTQMGQEVILRCVPISNHLYFYWYRQILGQKVEFLVSFYNNEISEKSEIFDDQFSVERPDGSNFTLKIRSTKLEDSAMYFCASSESGIRTGKNIQYFGAGTRLSVL.